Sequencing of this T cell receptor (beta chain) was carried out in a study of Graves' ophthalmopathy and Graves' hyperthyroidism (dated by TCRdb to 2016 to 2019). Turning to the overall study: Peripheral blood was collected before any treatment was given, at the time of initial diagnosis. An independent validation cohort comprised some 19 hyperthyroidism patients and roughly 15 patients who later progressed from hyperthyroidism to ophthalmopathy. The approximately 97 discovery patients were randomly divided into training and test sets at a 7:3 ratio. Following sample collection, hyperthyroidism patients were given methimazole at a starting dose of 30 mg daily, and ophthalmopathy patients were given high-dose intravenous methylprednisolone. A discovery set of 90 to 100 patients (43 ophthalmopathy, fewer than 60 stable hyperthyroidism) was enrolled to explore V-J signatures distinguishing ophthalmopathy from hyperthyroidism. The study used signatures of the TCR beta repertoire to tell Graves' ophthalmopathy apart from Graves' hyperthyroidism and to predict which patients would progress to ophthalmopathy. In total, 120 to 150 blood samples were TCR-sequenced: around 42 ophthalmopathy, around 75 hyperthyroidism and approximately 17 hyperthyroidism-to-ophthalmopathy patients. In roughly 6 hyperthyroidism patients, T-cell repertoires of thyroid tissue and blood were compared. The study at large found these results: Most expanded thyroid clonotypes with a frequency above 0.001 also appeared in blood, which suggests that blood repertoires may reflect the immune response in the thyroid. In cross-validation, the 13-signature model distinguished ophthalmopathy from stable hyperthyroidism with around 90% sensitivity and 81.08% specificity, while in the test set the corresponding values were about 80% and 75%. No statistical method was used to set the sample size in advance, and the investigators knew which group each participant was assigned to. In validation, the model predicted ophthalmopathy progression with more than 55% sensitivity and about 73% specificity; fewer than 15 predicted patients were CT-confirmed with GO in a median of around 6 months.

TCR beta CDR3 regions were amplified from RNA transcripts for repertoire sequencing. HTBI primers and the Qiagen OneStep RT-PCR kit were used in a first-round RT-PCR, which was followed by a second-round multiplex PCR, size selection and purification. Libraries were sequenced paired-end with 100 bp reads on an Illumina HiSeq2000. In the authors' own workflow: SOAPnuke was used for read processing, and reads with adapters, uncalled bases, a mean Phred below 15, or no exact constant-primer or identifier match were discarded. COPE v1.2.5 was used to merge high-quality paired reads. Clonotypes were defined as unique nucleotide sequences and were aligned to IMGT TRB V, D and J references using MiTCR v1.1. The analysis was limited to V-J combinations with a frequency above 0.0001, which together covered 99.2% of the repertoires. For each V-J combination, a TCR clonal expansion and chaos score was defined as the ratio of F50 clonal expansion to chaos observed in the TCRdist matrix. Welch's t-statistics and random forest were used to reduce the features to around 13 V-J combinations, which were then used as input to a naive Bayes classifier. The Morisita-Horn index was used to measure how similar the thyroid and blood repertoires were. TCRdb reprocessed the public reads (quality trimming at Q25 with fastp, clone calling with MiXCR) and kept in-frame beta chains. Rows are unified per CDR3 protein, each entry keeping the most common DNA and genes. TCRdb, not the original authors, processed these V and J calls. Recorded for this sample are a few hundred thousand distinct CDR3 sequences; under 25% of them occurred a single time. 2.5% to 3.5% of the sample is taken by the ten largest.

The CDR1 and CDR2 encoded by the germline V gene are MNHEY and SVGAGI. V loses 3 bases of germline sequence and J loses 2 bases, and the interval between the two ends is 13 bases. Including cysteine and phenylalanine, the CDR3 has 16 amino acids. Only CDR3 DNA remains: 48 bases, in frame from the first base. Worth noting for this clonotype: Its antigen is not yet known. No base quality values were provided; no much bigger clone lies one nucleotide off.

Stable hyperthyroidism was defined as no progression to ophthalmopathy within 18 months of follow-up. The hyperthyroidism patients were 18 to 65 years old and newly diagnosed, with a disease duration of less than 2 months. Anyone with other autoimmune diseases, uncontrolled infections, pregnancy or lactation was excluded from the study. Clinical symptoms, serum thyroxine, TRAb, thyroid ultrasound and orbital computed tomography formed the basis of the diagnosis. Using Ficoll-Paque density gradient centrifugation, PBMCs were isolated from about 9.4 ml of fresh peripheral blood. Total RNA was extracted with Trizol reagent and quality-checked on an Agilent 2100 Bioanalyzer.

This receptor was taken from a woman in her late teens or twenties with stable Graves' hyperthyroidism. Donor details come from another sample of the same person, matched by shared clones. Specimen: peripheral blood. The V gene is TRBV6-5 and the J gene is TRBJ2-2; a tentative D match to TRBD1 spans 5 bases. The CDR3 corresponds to CASSYRQGSNTGELFF. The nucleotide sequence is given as TGTGCCAGCAGTTATCGGCAGGGCTCAAACACCGGGGAGCTGTTTTTT.